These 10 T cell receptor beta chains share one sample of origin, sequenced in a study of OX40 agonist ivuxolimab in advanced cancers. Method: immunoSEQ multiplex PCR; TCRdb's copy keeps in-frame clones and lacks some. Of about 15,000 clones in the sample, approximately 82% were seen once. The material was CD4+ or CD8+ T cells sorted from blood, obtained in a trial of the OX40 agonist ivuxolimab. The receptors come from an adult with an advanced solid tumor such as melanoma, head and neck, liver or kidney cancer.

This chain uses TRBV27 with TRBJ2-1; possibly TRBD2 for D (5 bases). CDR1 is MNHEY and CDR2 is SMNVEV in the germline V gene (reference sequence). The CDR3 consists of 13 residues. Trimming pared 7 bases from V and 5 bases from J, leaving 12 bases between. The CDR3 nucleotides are TGTGCCAGCATGAGGGAGTCCGACAATGAGCAGTTCTTC. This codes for CASMRESDNEQFF.

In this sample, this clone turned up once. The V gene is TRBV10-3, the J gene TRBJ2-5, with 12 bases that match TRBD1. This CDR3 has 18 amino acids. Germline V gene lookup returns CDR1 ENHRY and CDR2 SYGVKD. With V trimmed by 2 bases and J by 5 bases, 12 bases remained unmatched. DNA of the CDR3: TGTGCCATCAGTGAGGTACTAACCGGGACAGGGGGCCGGGAGACCCAGTACTTC. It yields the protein CAISEVLTGTGGRETQYF.

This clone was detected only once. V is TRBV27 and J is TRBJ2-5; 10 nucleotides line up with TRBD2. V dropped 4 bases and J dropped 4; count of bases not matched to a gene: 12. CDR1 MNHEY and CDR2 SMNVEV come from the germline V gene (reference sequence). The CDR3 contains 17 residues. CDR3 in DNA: TGTGCCAGCAGTTATGGGTATAGCGGGAGGAAGGGAGAGACCCAGTACTTC. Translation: CASSYGYSGRKGETQYF.

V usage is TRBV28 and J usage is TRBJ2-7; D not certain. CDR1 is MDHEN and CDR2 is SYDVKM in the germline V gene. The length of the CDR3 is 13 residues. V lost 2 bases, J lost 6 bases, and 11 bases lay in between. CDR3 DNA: TGTGCCAGCAGTTTAGGGCAGACCACCGAGCAGTACTTC. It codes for CASSLGQTTEQYF.

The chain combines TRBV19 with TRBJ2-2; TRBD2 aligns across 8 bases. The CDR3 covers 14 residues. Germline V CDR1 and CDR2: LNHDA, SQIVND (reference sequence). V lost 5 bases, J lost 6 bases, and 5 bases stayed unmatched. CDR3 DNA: TGTGCCAGTAGTTTGGGACTAGTATCCGGGGAGCTGTTTTTT. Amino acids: CASSLGLVSGELFF.

The CDR3 here is CASSSAAEQYF. CDR3 coding DNA: TGTGCCAGCAGCTCGGCAGCCGAGCAGTACTTC. The rearrangement links TRBV7-9 to TRBJ2-7; no clear D. Germline-derived CDR1 and CDR2 are SEHNR and FQNEAQ (reference sequence). The ends were cut back, 4 bases at V and 6 bases at J, with 7 bases in the middle. The CDR3 is 11 amino acids.

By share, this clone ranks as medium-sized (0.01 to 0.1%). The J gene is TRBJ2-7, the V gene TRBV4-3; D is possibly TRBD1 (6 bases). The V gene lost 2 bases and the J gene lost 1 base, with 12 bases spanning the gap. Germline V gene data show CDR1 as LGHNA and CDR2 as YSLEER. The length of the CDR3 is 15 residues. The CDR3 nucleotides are TGCGCCAGCAGCCAACAAGCGACAGGATCCTACGAGCAGTACTTC. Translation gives CASSQQATGSYEQYF.

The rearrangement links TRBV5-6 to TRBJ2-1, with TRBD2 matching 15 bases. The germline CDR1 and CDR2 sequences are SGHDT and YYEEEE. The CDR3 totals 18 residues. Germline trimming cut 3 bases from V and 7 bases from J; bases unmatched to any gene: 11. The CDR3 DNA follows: TGTGCCAGCAGCTCTGGAGGACTAGCGGGAGGGCCTAAAAATGAGCAGTTCTTC. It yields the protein CASSSGGLAGGPKNEQFF.

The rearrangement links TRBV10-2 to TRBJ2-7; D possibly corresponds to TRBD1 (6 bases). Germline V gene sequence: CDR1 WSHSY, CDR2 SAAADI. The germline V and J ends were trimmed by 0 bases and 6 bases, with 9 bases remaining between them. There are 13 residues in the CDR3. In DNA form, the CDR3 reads TGCGCCAGCAGTGAGTCGTGGGGGCTCGAGCAGTACTTC. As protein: CASSESWGLEQYF.

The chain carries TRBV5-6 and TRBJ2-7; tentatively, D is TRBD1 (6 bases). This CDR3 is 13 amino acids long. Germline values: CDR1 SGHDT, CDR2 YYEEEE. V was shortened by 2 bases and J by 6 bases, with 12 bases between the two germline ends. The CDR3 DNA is TGTGCCAGCAGCTTCCCAACAGGGCCCGAGCAGTACTTC. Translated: CASSFPTGPEQYF.